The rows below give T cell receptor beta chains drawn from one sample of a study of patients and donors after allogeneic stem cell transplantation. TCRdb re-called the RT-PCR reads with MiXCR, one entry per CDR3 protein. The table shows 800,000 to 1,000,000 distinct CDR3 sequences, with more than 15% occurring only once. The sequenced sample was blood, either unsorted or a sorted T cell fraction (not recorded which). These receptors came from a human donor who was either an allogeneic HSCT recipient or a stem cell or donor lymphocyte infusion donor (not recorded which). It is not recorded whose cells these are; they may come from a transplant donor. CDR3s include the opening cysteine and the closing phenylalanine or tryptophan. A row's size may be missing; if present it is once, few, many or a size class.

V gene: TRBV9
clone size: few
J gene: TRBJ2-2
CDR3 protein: CASSVDRQHNSGELFF

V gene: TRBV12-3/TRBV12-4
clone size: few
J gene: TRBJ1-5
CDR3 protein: CASSFRKGGNQPQHF

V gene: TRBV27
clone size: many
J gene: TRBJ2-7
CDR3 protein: CASSPRTSGDYEQYF

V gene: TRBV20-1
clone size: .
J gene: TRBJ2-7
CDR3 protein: CSARDGGGAGGFNEQYF

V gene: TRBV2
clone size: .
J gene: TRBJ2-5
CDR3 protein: CASSEEAETQYF

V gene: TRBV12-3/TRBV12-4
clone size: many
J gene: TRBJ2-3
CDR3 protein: CASRPPSPDTQYF

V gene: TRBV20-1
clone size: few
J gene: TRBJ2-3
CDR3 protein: CSAGVADTQYF

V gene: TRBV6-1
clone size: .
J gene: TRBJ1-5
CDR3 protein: CASSVSRNQPQHF

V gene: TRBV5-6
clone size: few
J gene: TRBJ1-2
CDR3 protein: CASGSARSGANYGYTF

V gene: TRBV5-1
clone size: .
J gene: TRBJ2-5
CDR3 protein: CASSLARTSGGGETQYF

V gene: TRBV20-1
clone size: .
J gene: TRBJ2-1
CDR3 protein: CSARVGTGGSYNEQFF

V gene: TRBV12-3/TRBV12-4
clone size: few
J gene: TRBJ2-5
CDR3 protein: CASSLDFTGKTQETQYF

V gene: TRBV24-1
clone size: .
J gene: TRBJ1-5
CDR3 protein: CATSGDRGQPQHF

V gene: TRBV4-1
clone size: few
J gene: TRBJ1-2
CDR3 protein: CASSQVTPLIRGNGYTF

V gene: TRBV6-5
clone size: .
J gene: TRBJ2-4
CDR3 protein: CASSSASLGKNIQYF

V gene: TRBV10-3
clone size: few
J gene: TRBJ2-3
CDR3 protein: CAIRGRTSGGTDTQYF

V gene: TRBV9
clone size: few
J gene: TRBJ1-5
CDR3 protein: CASSVGTGESNQPQHF

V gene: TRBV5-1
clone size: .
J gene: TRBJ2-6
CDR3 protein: CASSLELPFDVLTF

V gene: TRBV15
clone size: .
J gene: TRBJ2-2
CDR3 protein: CATSRRAGELFF

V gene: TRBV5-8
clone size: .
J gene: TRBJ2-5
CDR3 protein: CASSFGTATQETQYF

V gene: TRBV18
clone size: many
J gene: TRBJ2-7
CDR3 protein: CASSISGKHSYEQYF

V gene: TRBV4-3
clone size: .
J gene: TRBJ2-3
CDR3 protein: CASSQLGGFTDTQYF